The rows below give T cell receptor beta chains drawn from one sample of a study of blood T cells in healthy people across ages. TCRdb re-derived calls from the 5' RACE reads in MiXCR, one entry per CDR3 protein. Of hundreds of thousands of distinct CDR3 sequences in the sample, 32% were seen once. Sequencing was performed on blood. All receptors come from a woman older than 75 in good health. Each CDR3 is given with its conserved first and last residue. D genes are given only for firm matches. Rows give clone size only sometimes, using once, few, many, or a class for an expanded clone.

D gene	V gene	clone size	J gene	CDR3 protein	CDR3 DNA
NA	TRBV30	few	TRBJ1-2	CAWSGARGPYGYTF	TGTGCCTGGAGTGGGGCGCGGGGGCCCTATGGCTACACCTTC
NA	TRBV6-6	many	TRBJ1-1	CASSYSLAEAFF	TGTGCCAGCAGTTACTCGTTAGCTGAAGCTTTCTTT
NA	TRBV18	NA	TRBJ1-1	CASSPGWNEAFF	TGTGCCAGCTCACCGGGCTGGAATGAAGCTTTCTTT
NA	TRBV3-1	few	TRBJ1-1	CASSQDSSRVAAFF	TGTGCCAGCAGCCAAGACTCATCCAGGGTGGCAGCTTTCTTT
NA	TRBV5-1	few	TRBJ2-1	CASSWAEGGNEQFF	TGCGCCAGCAGCTGGGCGGAGGGGGGCAATGAGCAGTTCTTC
NA	TRBV20-1	few	TRBJ2-3	CSAGDPQSGGQYF	TGCAGTGCTGGAGATCCACAGAGCGGAGGGCAGTATTTT
TRBD1	TRBV20-1	many	TRBJ1-2	CSVSGGDDYGYTF	TGCAGTGTGTCAGGGGGCGATGACTATGGCTACACCTTC
NA	TRBV30	few	TRBJ1-2	CAWSAARDGYTF	TGTGCCTGGAGTGCGGCCCGTGATGGCTACACCTTC
NA	TRBV7-9	many	TRBJ2-3	CASSLSLGDTQYF	TGTGCCAGCAGCTTATCCTTGGGAGATACGCAGTATTTT
NA	TRBV10-3	few	TRBJ2-7	CAITDFGRLEQYF	TGTGCCATCACGGACTTCGGCCGATTGGAGCAGTACTTC
NA	TRBV4-3	many	TRBJ1-2	CASSNHRDYILGGYGYTF	TGCGCCAGCAGCAATCACCGGGACTACATTCTAGGTGGCTATGGCTACACCTTC
TRBD2	TRBV4-2	many	TRBJ2-3	CASRLLAGGTDTQYF	TGTGCCAGCAGGTTACTAGCGGGGGGCACAGATACGCAGTATTTT
NA	TRBV7-9	many	TRBJ2-7	CASSLGGGIYEQYF	TGTGCCAGCAGCTTGGGCGGGGGCATCTACGAGCAGTACTTC
NA	TRBV3-1	many	TRBJ2-7	CASSPGQYMYEQYF	TGTGCCAGCAGCCCAGGACAGTATATGTACGAGCAGTACTTC
NA	TRBV14	NA	TRBJ1-2	CASSQKRNYGYTF	TGTGCCAGCAGCCAGAAACGGAACTATGGCTACACCTTC
NA	TRBV3-1	NA	TRBJ1-1	CASSQSDLNTEAFF	TGTGCCAGCAGCCAATCGGACCTGAACACTGAAGCTTTCTTT
NA	TRBV20-1	many	TRBJ2-7	CSARDRSNEQYF	TGCAGTGCTAGAGACCGAAGCAACGAGCAGTACTTC
NA	TRBV4-1	NA	TRBJ2-7	CASSQEGATYEQYF	TGCGCCAGCAGCCAAGAAGGGGCCACCTACGAGCAGTACTTC
TRBD1	TRBV20-1	NA	TRBJ2-5	CSTGTGEREQYF	TGCAGTACCGGGACAGGGGAAAGGGAGCAGTACTTC
NA	TRBV18	NA	TRBJ1-1	CASSPQRWAFF	TGTGCCAGCTCACCACAACGATGGGCTTTCTTT
TRBD1	TRBV19	few	TRBJ1-1	CASSIGAGGNTEAFF	TGTGCCAGTAGTATTGGGGCAGGGGGGAACACTGAAGCTTTCTTT
TRBD1	TRBV28	few	TRBJ2-4	CATWGQGCEEQYF	TGTGCCACGTGGGGACAGGGGTGCGAGGAGCAGTACTTC
NA	TRBV16	few	TRBJ1-2	CASSQSRRGYTF	TGTGCCAGCAGCCAATCGCGGCGCGGCTACACCTTC
NA	TRBV6-2/TRBV6-3	many	TRBJ1-5	CASNSQGLNQPQHF	TGTGCCAGCAACTCTCAAGGACTCAATCAGCCCCAGCATTTT
NA	TRBV24-1	many	TRBJ1-5	CATSAQPVGPQHF	TGTGCCACCAGTGCCCAGCCGGTTGGGCCCCAGCATTTT
NA	TRBV24-1	many	TRBJ2-5	CATSDPDKETQYF	TGTGCCACCAGTGATCCAGACAAAGAGACCCAGTACTTC
TRBD1	TRBV28	many	TRBJ1-4	CASKSTGGIATNEKLFF	TGTGCCAGCAAATCGACAGGGGGGATCGCAACTAATGAAAAACTGTTTTTT
NA	TRBV12-3/TRBV12-4	many	TRBJ2-1	CASSRQRGRPGEQFF	TGTGCCAGCAGTCGACAGCGCGGTCGTCCCGGGGAGCAGTTCTTC
NA	TRBV18	many	TRBJ1-2	CASSPELDNYGYTF	TGTGCCAGCTCACCGGAGCTAGATAACTATGGCTACACCTTC
NA	TRBV30	NA	TRBJ1-1	CAWCRGGFRPVNTEAFF	TGTGCCTGGTGCCGCGGGGGGTTTCGCCCCGTGAACACTGAAGCTTTCTTT
NA	TRBV12-3/TRBV12-4	NA	TRBJ2-5	CASSPTTPQETQYF	TGTGCCAGCAGTCCCACCACACCCCAAGAGACCCAGTACTTC
NA	TRBV29-1	many	TRBJ2-3	CSVENSFGGGDTQYF	TGCAGCGTTGAAAACTCTTTTGGGGGAGGAGATACGCAGTATTTT
TRBD2	TRBV9	many	TRBJ2-7	CASSPGTSARYEQYF	TGTGCCAGCAGCCCCGGGACTAGCGCGCGGTACGAGCAGTACTTC
NA	TRBV14	many	TRBJ2-5	CASSSLSGRETQYF	TGTGCCAGCAGCTCCCTTTCGGGCCGCGAGACCCAGTACTTC
NA	TRBV20-1	many	TRBJ1-4	CSARGRGASTNEKLFF	TGCAGTGCTAGAGGTCGGGGGGCCTCAACTAATGAAAAACTGTTTTTT
NA	TRBV9	many	TRBJ2-3	CASSADTDTQYF	TGTGCCAGCAGCGCCGACACAGATACGCAGTATTTT
TRBD1	TRBV27	NA	TRBJ2-2	CASSIDRGRGGELFF	TGTGCCAGCAGTATAGACAGGGGCCGAGGCGGGGAGCTGTTTTTT
NA	TRBV12-3/TRBV12-4	NA	TRBJ2-3	CASTSWGRTDTQYF	TGTGCCAGCACCTCGTGGGGGCGCACAGATACGCAGTATTTT
NA	TRBV5-1	many	TRBJ1-1	CASSLAIRSHTEAFF	TGCGCCAGCAGCTTGGCCATCAGGTCTCACACTGAAGCTTTCTTT
TRBD1	TRBV6-5	many	TRBJ2-3	CASSYSPGGAVDTQYF	TGTGCCAGCAGTTACTCCCCAGGGGGCGCGGTAGATACGCAGTATTTT
NA	TRBV7-2	NA	TRBJ2-7	CASSLSLVTYEQYF	TGTGCCAGCAGCTTATCCTTAGTTACCTACGAGCAGTACTTC
NA	TRBV5-1	many	TRBJ1-2	CASSLAGGANYGYTF	TGTGCCAGCAGCTTGGCCGGTGGGGCCAACTATGGCTACACCTTC
TRBD1	TRBV20-1	few	TRBJ1-5	CSVMKGTGTSNQPQHF	TGCAGTGTTATGAAGGGGACAGGGACTAGCAATCAGCCCCAGCATTTT
TRBD2	TRBV3-1	few	TRBJ2-1	CASSPWTSGGANEQFF	TGTGCCAGCAGCCCCTGGACTAGCGGGGGGGCCAATGAGCAGTTCTTC
NA	TRBV11-2	few	TRBJ2-5	CASSLRGWTEETQYF	TGTGCCAGCAGCTTGAGAGGCTGGACTGAAGAGACCCAGTACTTC
TRBD2	TRBV18	few	TRBJ2-1	CASSPPDSGGLYNEQFF	TGTGCCAGCTCACCACCGGACAGCGGGGGACTTTACAATGAGCAGTTCTTC
NA	TRBV6-5	many	TRBJ1-5	CASSPARRGRNQPQHF	TGTGCCAGCAGTCCTGCCAGGAGGGGGAGGAATCAGCCCCAGCATTTT
TRBD2	TRBV5-1	many	TRBJ2-1	CASSQTSGSYNEQFF	TGCGCCAGCAGCCAGACTAGCGGCTCCTACAATGAGCAGTTCTTC